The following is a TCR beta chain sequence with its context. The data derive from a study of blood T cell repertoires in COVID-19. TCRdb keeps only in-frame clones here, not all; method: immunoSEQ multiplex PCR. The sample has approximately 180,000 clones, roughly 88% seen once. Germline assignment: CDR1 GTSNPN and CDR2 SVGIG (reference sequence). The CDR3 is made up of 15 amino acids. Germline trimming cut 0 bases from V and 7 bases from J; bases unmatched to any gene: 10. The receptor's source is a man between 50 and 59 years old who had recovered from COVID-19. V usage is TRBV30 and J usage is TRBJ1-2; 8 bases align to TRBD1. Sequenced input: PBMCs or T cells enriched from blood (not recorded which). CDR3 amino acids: CAWSVFSGQGSGYTF. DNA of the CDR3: TGTGCCTGGAGTGTATTTTCCGGACAGGGTAGTGGCTACACCTTC. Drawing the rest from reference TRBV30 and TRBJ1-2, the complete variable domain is SQTIHQWPATLVQPVGSPLSLECTVEGTSNPNLYWYRQAAGRGLQLLFYSVGIGQISSEVPQNLSASRPQDRQFILSSKKLLLSDSGFYLCAWSVFSGQGSGYTFGSGTRLTVV.